This T cell receptor (beta chain) was captured by sequencing in a study of shared clonotypes between healthy human individuals. A note on this clone: The target antigen is unknown.

Naive-designated CD8 cells lacked CD45RO, were positively enriched for CCR7, and omitted terminally differentiated effector memory CD45RA+ cells. None of the donors, who were healthy HIV-negative adults, had recently had acute infections or vaccinations. Profiled with immunoSEQ multiplex PCR; TCRdb holds only in-frame clones, not every one. Found here are roughly 600,000 clones, 95% to 98% of them singletons; the top ten hold around 0.3%. CDR1 and CDR2 (germline): SGHDN, FVKESK. J gave up 2 bases and V 0 bases, and 12 bases lay outside the gene matches. The CDR3 runs to 18 residues. The study's findings and limits: Generally, naive subsets (rather than memory subsets) showed larger estimated richness.

The specimen was naive CD8+ T cells sorted from blood. The TCR comes from a man aged 25 to 40 in good health. The chain recombines TRBV14 with TRBJ2-7; 8 bases fit TRBD2. The CDR3 nucleotides read TGTGCCAGCAGCCAAGAGGTCCTAAGGGTAGCGGGGACCTACGAGCAGTACTTC. It yields the protein CASSQEVLRVAGTYEQYF.